This TCR beta chain was captured by sequencing in a study of cytomegalovirus exposure and HLA in healthy donors. Study as a whole: Previous work identified 120 million or so unique TCR beta sequences from around 200 million T cells.

Overall study results and limits: Earlier analysis looked at TCR beta V segments, and most were productive about 87% or about 30% of the time. High specificity and sensitivity for cytomegalovirus status were reported for the classifier. Presence/absence comparisons presumed near-even sequencing depth among donors.

The length of the CDR3 is 17 residues. Trimming cost V 0 bases and J 2 bases; bases outside gene matches: 9. As concerns this clone: The antigen is undetermined.

Vbeta (60) and Jbeta (13) primers were used in the PCR. Data came from immunoSEQ multiplex PCR; TCRdb stores just in-frame clones and leaves some out. The sample's table shows about 140,000 clones. This sequence originates from a woman younger than 30 in good health and CMV-seronegative. Sequencing used PBMCs. The genes are TRBV23-1 and TRBJ2-5, with 7 bases aligning to TRBD2. TRBV23-1 is reported as an ORF; its role is uncertain. CDR3: CASSQSPSASGQETQYF. CDR3 DNA: TGCGCCAGCAGTCAATCCCCCTCGGCTAGCGGACAAGAGACCCAGTACTTC.